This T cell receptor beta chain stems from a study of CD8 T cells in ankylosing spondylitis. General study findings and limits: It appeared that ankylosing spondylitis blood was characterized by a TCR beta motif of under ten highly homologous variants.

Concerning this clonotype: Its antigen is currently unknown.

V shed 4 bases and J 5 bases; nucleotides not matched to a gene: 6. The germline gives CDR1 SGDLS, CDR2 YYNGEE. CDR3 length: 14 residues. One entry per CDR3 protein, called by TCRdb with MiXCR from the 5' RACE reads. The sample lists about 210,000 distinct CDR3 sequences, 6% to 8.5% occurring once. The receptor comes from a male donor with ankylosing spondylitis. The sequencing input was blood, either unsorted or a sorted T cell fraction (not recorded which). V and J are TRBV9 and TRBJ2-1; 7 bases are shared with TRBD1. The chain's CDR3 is CASSPFDRDNEQFF. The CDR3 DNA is TGTGCCAGCAGCCCCTTCGACAGGGACAATGAGCAGTTCTTC. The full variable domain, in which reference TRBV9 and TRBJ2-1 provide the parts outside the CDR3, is DSGVTQTPKHLITATGQRVTLRCSPRSGDLSVYWYQQSLDQGLQFLIQYYNGEERAKGNILERFSAQQFPDLHSELNLSSLELGDSALYFCASSPFDRDNEQFFGPGTRLTVL.